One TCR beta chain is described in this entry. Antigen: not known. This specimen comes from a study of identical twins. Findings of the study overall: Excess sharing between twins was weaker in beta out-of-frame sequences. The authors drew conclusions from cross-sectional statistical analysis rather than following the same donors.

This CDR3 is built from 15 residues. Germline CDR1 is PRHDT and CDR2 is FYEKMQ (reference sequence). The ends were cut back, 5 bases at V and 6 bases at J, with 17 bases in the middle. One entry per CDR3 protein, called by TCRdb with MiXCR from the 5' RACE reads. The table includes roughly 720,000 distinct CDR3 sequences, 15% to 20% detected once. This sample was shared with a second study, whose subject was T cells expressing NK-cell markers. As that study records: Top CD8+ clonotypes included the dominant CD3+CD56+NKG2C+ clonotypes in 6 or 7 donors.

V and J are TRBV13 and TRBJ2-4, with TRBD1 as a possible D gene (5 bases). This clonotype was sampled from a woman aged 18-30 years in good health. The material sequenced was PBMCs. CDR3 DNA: TGTGCCAGCAGCGCACTCCCGACAGCACCAAACATTCAGTACTTC. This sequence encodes CASSALPTAPNIQYF.